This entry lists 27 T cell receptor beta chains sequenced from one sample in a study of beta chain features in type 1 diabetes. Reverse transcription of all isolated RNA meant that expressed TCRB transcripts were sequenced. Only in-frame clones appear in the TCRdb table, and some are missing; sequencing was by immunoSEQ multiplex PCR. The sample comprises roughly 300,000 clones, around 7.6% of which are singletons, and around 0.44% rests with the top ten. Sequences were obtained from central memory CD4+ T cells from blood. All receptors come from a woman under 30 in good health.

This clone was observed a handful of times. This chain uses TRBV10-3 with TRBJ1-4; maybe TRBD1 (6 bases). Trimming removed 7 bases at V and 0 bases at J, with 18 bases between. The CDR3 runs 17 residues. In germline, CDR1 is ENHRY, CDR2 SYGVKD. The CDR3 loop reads CAINRQAPVPTNEKLFF. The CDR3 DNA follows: TGTGCCATCAATCGACAGGCGCCCGTTCCAACTAATGAAAAACTGTTTTTT.

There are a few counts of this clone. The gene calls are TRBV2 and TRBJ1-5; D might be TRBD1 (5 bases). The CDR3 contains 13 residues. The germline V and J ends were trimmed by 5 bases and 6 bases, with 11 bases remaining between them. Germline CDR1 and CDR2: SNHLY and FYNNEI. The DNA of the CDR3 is TGTGCCAGCAGTCGGGACGAGCGTCAGCCCCAGCATTTT. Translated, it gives CASSRDERQPQHF. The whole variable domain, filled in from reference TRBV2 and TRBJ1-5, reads EPEVTQTPSHQVTQMGQEVILRCVPISNHLYFYWYRQILGQKVEFLVSFYNNEISEKSEIFDDQFSVERPDGSNFTLKIRSTKLEDSAMYFCASSRDERQPQHFGDGTRLSIL.

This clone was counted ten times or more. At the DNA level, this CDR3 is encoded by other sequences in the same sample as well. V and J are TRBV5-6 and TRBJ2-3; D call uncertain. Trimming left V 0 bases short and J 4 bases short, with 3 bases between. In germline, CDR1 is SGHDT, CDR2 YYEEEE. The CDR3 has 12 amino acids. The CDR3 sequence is CASSLAADTQYF. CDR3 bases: TGTGCCAGCAGCTTGGCGGCAGATACGCAGTATTTT.

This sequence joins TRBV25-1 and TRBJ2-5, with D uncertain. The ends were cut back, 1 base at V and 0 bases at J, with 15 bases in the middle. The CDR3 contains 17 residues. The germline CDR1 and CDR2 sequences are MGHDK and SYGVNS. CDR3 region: CASSELREMQNQETQYF. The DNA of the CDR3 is TGTGCCAGCAGTGAATTAAGGGAAATGCAGAACCAAGAGACCCAGTACTTC.

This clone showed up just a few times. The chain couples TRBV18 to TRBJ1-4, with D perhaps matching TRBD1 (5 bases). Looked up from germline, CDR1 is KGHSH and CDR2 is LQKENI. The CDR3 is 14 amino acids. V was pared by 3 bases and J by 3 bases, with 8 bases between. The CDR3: CASSPSGANEKLFF. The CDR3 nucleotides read TGTGCCAGCTCACCCTCGGGGGCTAATGAAAAACTGTTTTTT.

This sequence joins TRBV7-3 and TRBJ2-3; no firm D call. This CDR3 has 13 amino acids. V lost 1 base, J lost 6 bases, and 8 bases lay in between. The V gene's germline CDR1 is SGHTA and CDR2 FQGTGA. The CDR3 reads CASSLMSWDTQYF. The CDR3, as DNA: TGTGCCAGCAGCTTAATGTCCTGGGATACGCAGTATTTT. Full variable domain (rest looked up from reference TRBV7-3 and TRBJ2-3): GAGVSQTPSNKVTEKGKYVELRCDPISGHTALYWYRQSLGQGPEFLIYFQGTGAADDSGLPNDRFFAVRPEGSVSTLKIQRTERGDSAVYLCASSLMSWDTQYFGPGTRLTVL.

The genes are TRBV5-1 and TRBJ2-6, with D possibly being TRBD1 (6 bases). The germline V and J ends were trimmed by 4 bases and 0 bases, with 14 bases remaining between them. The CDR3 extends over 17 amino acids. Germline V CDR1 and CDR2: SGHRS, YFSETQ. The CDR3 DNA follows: TGCGCCAGCAGCCGTCAAGGACAGACCTCTGGGGCCAACGTCCTGACTTTC. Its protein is CASSRQGQTSGANVLTF.

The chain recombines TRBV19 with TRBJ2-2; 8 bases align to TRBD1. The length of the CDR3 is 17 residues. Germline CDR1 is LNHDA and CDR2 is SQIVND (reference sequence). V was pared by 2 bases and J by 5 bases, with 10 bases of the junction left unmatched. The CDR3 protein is CASSIPSRGLHTGELFF. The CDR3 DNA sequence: TGTGCCAGTAGTATACCCAGCAGGGGGCTCCATACCGGGGAGCTGTTTTTT.

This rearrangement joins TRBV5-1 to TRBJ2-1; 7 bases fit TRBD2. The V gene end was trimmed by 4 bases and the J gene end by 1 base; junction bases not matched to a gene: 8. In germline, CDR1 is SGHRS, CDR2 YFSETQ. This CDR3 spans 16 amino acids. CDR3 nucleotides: TGCGCCAGCAGCCCATGGGCGGGAGAATCCTACAATGAGCAGTTCTTC. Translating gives CASSPWAGESYNEQFF.

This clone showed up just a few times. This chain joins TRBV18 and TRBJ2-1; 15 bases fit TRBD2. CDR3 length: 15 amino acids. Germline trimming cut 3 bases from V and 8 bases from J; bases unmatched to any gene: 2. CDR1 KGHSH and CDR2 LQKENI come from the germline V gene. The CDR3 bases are TGTGCCAGCTCACCCGGACTAGCGGGAGGGTATGAGCAGTTCTTC. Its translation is CASSPGLAGGYEQFF.

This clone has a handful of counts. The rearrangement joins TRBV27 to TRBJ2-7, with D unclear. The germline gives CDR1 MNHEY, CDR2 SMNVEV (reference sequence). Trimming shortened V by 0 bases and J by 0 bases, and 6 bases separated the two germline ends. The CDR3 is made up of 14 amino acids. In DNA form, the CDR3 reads TGTGCCAGCAGTTTATCTAGACGCTCCTACGAGCAGTACTTC. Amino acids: CASSLSRRSYEQYF.

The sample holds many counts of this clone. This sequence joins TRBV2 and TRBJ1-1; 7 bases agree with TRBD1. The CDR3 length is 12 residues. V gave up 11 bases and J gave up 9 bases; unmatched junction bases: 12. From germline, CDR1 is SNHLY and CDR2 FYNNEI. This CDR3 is CAVTPRDRKAFF. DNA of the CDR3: TGTGCCGTAACCCCCAGGGACAGAAAAGCTTTCTTT.

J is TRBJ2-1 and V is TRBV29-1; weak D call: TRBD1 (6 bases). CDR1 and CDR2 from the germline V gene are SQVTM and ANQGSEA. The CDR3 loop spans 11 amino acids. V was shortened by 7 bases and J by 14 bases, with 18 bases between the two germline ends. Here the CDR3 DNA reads TGCAGCGGGGGGACACAGGGTAGGAAGTTCTTC. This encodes CSGGTQGRKFF.

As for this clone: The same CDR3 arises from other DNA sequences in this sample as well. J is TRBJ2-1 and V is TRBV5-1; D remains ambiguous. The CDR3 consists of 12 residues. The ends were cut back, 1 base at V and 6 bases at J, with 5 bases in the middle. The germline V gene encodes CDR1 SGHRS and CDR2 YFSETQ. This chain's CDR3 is CASSLQFNEQFF. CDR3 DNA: TGCGCCAGCAGCTTGCAGTTCAATGAGCAGTTCTTC.

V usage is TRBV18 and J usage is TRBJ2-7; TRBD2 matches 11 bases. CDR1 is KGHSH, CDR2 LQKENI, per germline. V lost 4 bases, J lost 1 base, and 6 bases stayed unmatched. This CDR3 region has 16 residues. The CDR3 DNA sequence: TGTGCCAGCTCACAGGGGACTAGCGGATTATCCTACGAGCAGTACTTC. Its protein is CASSQGTSGLSYEQYF.

The CDR3 bases are TGTGCCACCAGCAGGGATCCTGGGATACAGCACAATCAGCCCCAGCATTTT. Its translation is CATSRDPGIQHNQPQHF. The rearrangement joins TRBV15 to TRBJ1-5, with unresolved D. Germline-derived CDR1 and CDR2 are LNHNV and YYDKDF (reference sequence). This CDR3 has 17 residues. V was cut by 3 bases and J by 3 bases, with 18 bases left in between.

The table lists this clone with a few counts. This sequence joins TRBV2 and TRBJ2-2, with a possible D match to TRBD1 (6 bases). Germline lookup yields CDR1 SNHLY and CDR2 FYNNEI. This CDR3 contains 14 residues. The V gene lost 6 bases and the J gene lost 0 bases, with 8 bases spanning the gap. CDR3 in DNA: TGTGCCAGCAGACAGGGAACGAACACCGGGGAGCTGTTTTTT. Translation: CASRQGTNTGELFF.

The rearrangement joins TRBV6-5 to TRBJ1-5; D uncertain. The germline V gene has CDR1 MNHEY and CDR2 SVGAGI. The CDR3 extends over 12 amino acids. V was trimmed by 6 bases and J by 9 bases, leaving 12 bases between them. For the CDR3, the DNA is TGTGCCAGCAGATTACCGAATGGGCCCCAGCATTTT. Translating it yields CASRLPNGPQHF.

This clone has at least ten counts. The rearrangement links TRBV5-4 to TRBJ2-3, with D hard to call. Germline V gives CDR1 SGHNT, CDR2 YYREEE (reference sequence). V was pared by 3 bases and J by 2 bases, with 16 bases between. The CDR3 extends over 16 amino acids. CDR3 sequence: CASSSASSRDTDTQYF. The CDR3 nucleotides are TGTGCCAGCAGCTCTGCCAGTTCGCGAGACACAGATACGCAGTATTTT.

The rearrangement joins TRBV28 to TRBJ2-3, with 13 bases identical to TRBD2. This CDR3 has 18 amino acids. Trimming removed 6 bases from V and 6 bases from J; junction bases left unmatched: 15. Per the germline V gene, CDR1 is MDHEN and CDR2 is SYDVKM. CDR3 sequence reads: CASSPYAGLAGSRDTQYF. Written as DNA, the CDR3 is TGTGCCAGCAGCCCTTACGCGGGACTAGCGGGATCCAGGGATACGCAGTATTTT.

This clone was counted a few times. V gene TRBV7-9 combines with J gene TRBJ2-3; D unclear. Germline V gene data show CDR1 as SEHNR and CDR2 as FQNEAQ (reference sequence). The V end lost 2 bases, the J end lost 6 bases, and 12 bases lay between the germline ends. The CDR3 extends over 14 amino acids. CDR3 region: CASSLPDRSDTQYF. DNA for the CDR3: TGTGCCAGCAGCTTACCTGATAGATCGGATACGCAGTATTTT.

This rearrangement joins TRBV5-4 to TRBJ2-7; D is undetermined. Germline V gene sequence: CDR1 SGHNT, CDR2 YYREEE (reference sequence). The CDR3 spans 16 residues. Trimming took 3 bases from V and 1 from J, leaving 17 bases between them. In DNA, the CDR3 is TGTGCCAGCAGCTCGGGTAGTGTGGTAGGATCCTACGAGCAGTACTTC. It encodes CASSSGSVVGSYEQYF.

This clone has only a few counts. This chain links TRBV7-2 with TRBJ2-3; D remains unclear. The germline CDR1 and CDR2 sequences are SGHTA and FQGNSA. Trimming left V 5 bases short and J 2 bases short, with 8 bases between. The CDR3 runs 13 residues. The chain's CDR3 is CASSQHHTDTQYF. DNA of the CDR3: TGTGCCAGCAGCCAACACCACACAGATACGCAGTATTTT.

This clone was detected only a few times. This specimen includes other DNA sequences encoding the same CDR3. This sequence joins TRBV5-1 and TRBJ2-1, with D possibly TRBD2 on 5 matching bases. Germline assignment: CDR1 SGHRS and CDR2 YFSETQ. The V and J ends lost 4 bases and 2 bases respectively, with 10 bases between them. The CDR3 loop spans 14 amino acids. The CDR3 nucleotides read TGCGCCAGCAGCCTCGGCGGGCCCTACAATGAGCAGTTCTTC. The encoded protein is CASSLGGPYNEQFF.

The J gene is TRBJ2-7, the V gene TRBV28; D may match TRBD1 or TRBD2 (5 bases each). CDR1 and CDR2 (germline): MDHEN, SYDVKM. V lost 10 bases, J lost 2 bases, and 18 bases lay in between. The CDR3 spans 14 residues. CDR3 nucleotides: TGTGCCACCCTCGGGACGGACGGGACCTACGAGCAGTACTTC. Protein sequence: CATLGTDGTYEQYF.

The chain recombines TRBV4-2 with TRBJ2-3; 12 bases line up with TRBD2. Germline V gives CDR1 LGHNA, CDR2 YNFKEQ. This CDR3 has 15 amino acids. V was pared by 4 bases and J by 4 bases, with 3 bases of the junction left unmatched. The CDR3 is CASSRLAGEADTQYF. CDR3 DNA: TGTGCCAGCAGCCGACTAGCGGGAGAAGCAGATACGCAGTATTTT.

The CDR3 coding sequence is TGTGCCAGCAGCTTGACCCGCGATACTAGGGAAAAACTGTTTTTT. Translating gives CASSLTRDTREKLFF. The chain couples TRBV5-4 to TRBJ1-4; no clear D. The V end lost 1 base, the J end lost 8 bases, and 15 bases lay between the germline ends. The length of the CDR3 is 15 residues. Per germline, CDR1 SGHNT and CDR2 YYREEE (reference sequence). Together with reference TRBV5-4 and TRBJ1-4, the CDR3 gives the full variable domain: ETGVTQSPTHLIKTRGQQVTLRCSSQSGHNTVSWYQQALGQGPQFIFQYYREEENGRGNFPPRFSGLQFPNYSSELNVNALELDDSALYLCASSLTRDTREKLFFGSGTQLSVL.